The clone carrying this T cell receptor (beta chain) occurred once. What it binds is not known. This record comes from a study of vaccination and CD4 T cells after COVID-19. Germline values: CDR1 MNHEY, CDR2 SVGAGI. The ends were cut back, 0 bases at V and 3 bases at J, with 4 bases in the middle. This CDR3 region has 13 residues. Scientists ran DNA taken from cultured CD4+ T cells through the Oncomine TCR Beta short-read assay for sequencing. Using its own MiXCR run on the PCR reads, TCRdb lists one record per CDR3 protein. The sample includes fewer than 8,500 distinct CDR3 sequences, roughly 50% of them seen just once. Treatment denoted: roughly ten-day PBMC culture with coronavirus spike peptide pools or control peptides (ViraFEST assay). An unexposed donor provided the CD4+ T cells, which were collected before the COVID-19 pandemic (2011-2018). After more than 9 days of culture, CD4+ T cells were negatively selected.

The sample consisted of CD4+ T cells from blood, cultured in vitro. The V and J genes are TRBV6-5 and TRBJ2-3; D ambiguous. This sequence was found in a human donor in good health. The CDR3 sequence is CASSYSGTDTQYF. The CDR3 bases are TGTGCCAGCAGTTACTCCGGTACAGATACGCAGTATTTT.